The rows below give T cell receptor beta chains drawn from one sample of a study of Tregs in tolerant kidney transplant recipients. Assay used: immunoSEQ multiplex PCR; TCRdb lists only in-frame clones, some missing. The sample records about 240,000 clones, more than 65% being singletons. The sequenced material came from CD4+ T cells from blood. These receptors were obtained from a human donor in good health. CDR3s include the opening cysteine and the closing phenylalanine or tryptophan. A D gene is named only where the DNA matches it firmly. Not every row has a clone size; where given, it reads once, few, many or a size class.

DNA | CDR3 | length | V | D | size | J
TGCAGCGTCGTGGGAGGGGTGGACACCGGGGAGCTGTTTTTT | CSVVGGVDTGELFF | 14 | TRBV29-1 | TRBD2 | NA | TRBJ2-2
TGTGCCAGCAGCTACGGACAGTCTCAAGGCGAGGCCCAGTACTTC | CASSYGQSQGEAQYF | 15 | TRBV7-9 | NA | NA | TRBJ2-5
TGTGCCAGCAGCATGCAGGGGTCACCGGCCTACGAGCAGTACTTC | CASSMQGSPAYEQYF | 15 | TRBV11-2 | NA | NA | TRBJ2-7
TGCGCCAGCAGCTTGCACTCTTGGGTCGCGGGCCTCCCCGGGGAGCTGTTTTTT | CASSLHSWVAGLPGELFF | 18 | TRBV5-1 | NA | NA | TRBJ2-2
TGTGCCAGCTTGTCCGAGCTAGTCACAAAGACCCAGTACTTC | CASLSELVTKTQYF | 14 | TRBV6-1 | NA | NA | TRBJ2-5
TGTGCCAGCAACGAATCGCCTAACACTGAAGCTTTCTTT | CASNESPNTEAFF | 13 | TRBV2 | NA | few | TRBJ1-1
TGTGCCACCAGCAGAGAATATACGGGAGGCTCTGAAGCTTTCTTT | CATSREYTGGSEAFF | 15 | TRBV15 | NA | NA | TRBJ1-1
TGCGCCAGCAGCTTGGAGGGGCGGGACACTGAAGCTTTCTTT | CASSLEGRDTEAFF | 14 | TRBV5-1 | NA | NA | TRBJ1-1
TGTGCCAGCACCAAAGCCGGACAGGGGAGAGGCTACACCTTC | CASTKAGQGRGYTF | 14 | TRBV6-5 | TRBD1 | NA | TRBJ1-2
TGTGCCAGTAGTAGCAAACTAGTCGCGGGAAATGAGCAGTTCTTC | CASSSKLVAGNEQFF | 15 | TRBV19 | NA | NA | TRBJ2-1
TGTGCCAGCAGCTTAGGGGCAGGGGCGAGGGGAGAGACCCAGTACTTC | CASSLGAGARGETQYF | 16 | TRBV7-2 | NA | NA | TRBJ2-5
TGTGCCAGCAGATCCGGGACAGGCTATGGCTACACCTTC | CASRSGTGYGYTF | 13 | TRBV6-1 | TRBD1 | NA | TRBJ1-2
TGTGCCAGCAGTGTGGGCGGGATAACCTACAATGAGCAGTTCTTC | CASSVGGITYNEQFF | 15 | TRBV5-4 | NA | NA | TRBJ2-1
TGCGCCAGCAGCTTGGGACAGGGAGATGGAAACACCATATATTTT | CASSLGQGDGNTIYF | 15 | TRBV5-1 | TRBD1 | NA | TRBJ1-3
TGCAGCGTTGAAGGTAGAACTAGCACAGATACGCAGTATTTT | CSVEGRTSTDTQYF | 14 | TRBV29-1 | NA | NA | TRBJ2-3